This T cell receptor (beta chain) was identified during a study of T cells after yellow fever vaccination. General study results and limits: Abundant contaminating clonotypes from the bulk population could appear in FACS-sorted repertoires. Reappearance after the booster was observed for most primary-vaccination clones (96% CD4, roughly 90% CD8). Clonotypes appearing in both CD4 and CD8 compartments existed, and their share was small.

CDR3 length: 14 residues. Germline V gives CDR1 SGHTA, CDR2 FQGNSA. V dropped 3 bases and J dropped 2 bases, with 11 bases sitting between them. A process of 5'RACE template switching, which added a universal primer site and UMIs, was used to make TCR cDNA. One entry per CDR3 protein, called by TCRdb with MiXCR from the 5' RACE reads. The data contain under 600,000 distinct CDR3 sequences, 13% of them singletons. A word on this clonotype: Its antigen remains unidentified.

The source is a man aged 30-40 years who received the YFV17D yellow fever vaccine. The sequenced sample was PBMCs, obtained on the day of the yellow fever booster vaccination. The chain joins TRBV7-2 to TRBJ2-7; D possibly corresponds to TRBD2 (5 bases). The CDR3 bases are TGTGCCAGCAGCTTGATGAAGCGGACCTACGAGCAGTACTTC. The encoded protein is CASSLMKRTYEQYF.